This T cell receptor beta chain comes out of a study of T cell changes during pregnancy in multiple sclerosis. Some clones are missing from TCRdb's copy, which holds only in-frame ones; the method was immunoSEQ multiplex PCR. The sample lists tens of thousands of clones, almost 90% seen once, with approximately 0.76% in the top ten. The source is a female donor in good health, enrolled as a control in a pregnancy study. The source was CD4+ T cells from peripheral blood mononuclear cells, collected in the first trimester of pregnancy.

The CDR3 nucleotides are TGTGCAAGTCGCTTAGGAGGGACTCGGGACAGGGGGTTCCCCCACGGGGAGCAGTACTTC. Amino acid sequence: CASRLGGTRDRGFPHGEQYF. This chain links TRBV12-2 with TRBJ2-7; TRBD1 is the table's D call and was not checked against the DNA. TRBV12-2 represents a pseudogene. The CDR3 totals 20 residues.